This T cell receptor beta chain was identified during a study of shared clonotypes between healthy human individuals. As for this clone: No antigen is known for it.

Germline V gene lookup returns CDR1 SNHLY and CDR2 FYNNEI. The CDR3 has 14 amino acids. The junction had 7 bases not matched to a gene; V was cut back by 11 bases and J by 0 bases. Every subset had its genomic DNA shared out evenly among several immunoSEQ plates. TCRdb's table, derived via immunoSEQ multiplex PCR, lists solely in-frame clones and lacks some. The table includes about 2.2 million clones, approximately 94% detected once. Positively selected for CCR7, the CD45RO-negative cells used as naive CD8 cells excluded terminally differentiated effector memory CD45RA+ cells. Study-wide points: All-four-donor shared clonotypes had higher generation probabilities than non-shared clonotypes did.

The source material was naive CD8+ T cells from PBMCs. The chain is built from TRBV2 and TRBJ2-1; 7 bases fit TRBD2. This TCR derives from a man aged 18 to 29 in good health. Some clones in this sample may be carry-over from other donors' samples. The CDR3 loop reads CARGGESSYNEQFF. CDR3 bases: TGTGCCCGTGGGGGGGAGAGCTCCTACAATGAGCAGTTCTTC.